The clone carrying this T cell receptor (beta chain) was picked up one time. The antigen remains unidentified. This sample stems from a study of T-cell reconstitution after alpha-beta-depleted transplantation in children. Preparing the TCRbeta library involved the use of unique molecular identifiers. One entry per CDR3 protein results from TCRdb running MiXCR on the PCR reads. Counted here are some 840,000 distinct CDR3 sequences, roughly 16% occurring once; the ten biggest clones make up around 5%. CDR3 size: 15 residues. Germline-derived CDR1 and CDR2 are DFQATT and SNEGSKA (reference sequence). The V end lost 0 bases, the J end lost 4 bases, and 12 bases lay between the germline ends. Study conclusions and caveats: By one year post-transplant, T-cell counts and diversity largely arose from T cells that were newly produced. Where alpha-beta T cells came from about two months after transplant was reportedly several hundred expanded graft clones. Some patients' high day-60 TCRbeta diversity was attributed to recipient cells surviving conditioning.

The gene calls are TRBV20-1 and TRBJ1-4, with a tentative D call TRBD1 (6 bases). The source of this sequence is a male patient aged 10 to 17 who had a stem cell transplant for acute lymphoblastic leukemia, so the T cells may come from the graft donor. Sequences were derived from PBMCs, mostly from graft donor cells, sampled 360 days after TCRalphabeta/CD19-depleted stem cell transplant. The CDR3 loop is CSARDHRGRNEKLFF. The DNA for the CDR3 is TGCAGTGCTAGAGATCACCGGGGGCGTAATGAAAAACTGTTTTTT.